These 15 T cell receptor beta chains were all obtained from the same sample, sequenced in a study of T cells in women clearing cervical HPV infection. Here immunoSEQ multiplex PCR was the method, and the copy in TCRdb shows in-frame clones only, minus some. Here the sample table reports fewer than 35,000 clones. Sample: blood buffy coat. The receptor source for this set is a woman aged 18 to 75 with a cervical HPV16 infection that either progressed to CIN3+ or cleared (not recorded which).

The CDR3 protein is CASSYGGAASGNTIYF. CDR3 bases read: TGCGCCAGCAGCTATGGAGGGGCCGCCTCTGGAAACACC. This chain uses TRBV5-1 with TRBJ1-3; possible D gene TRBD1, 5 bases. The read ends 3 residues shy of where the CDR3 ends; the end is completed using the germline J gene. CDR1 SGHRS and CDR2 YFSETQ come from the germline V gene. V dropped 3 bases and J dropped 0 bases, with 13 bases sitting between them. The CDR3 covers 16 residues.

A note on this clone: The CDR3 goes on 3 residues after the read ends, and that part is filled in from the germline J gene. This sequence joins TRBV10-3 and TRBJ2-1, with D possibly being TRBD2 (5 bases). CDR1 is ENHRY and CDR2 is SYGVKD in the germline V gene. With 4 bases removed from V and 6 bases from J, the gap between germline ends came to 7 bases. This CDR3 comprises 12 residues. CDR3 bases read: TGTGCCATCAGTGGTGAGGGCAATGAG. Amino acid sequence: CAISGEGNE. The entire CDR3 is CAISGEGNEQFF.

The CDR3 loop reads CASSFEGVAYEQYF. The sequenced CDR3 bases are TGTGCCAGCAGCTTCGAGGGCGTTGCCTACGAG. V gene TRBV5-6 combines with J gene TRBJ2-7, with D possibly TRBD2 on 5 matching bases. The CDR3 end lies 3 residues beyond the end of the read and is filled in from the germline J gene. The CDR3 covers 14 residues. V lost 2 bases and J lost 2, with 11 bases in between. Germline lookup yields CDR1 SGHDT and CDR2 YYEEEE.

With regard to this clone: The read is 3 residues too short to cover the CDR3 end, so that end is filled in from the germline J gene. J is TRBJ1-4 and V is TRBV6-1; no clear D gene. CDR1 is MNHNS and CDR2 is SASEGT in the germline V gene. The CDR3 loop spans 14 amino acids. The DNA read from the CDR3 is TGTGCCAGCAGTGAAGTCCGTCGCGGTGACAAA. Its protein is CASSEVRRGDK. The complete CDR3 protein is CASSEVRRGDKLFF.

With regard to this clone: The junction departs from germline at one end; a sequencing error may be responsible. The CDR3 end falls 3 residues outside the read, so it is completed with the germline J gene. J is TRBJ2-5 and V is TRBV4-2, with TRBD1 identical over 9 bases. This CDR3 is 15 amino acids long. Germline assignment: CDR1 LGHNA and CDR2 YNFKEQ. CDR3 protein: CASSQARQGEETQYF. Partial CDR3 DNA: TGCGCCAGCAGCCAAGCCAGACAGGGGGAAGAGACC.

In the case of this clone: The CDR3 goes on 3 residues after the read ends, and that part is filled in from the germline J gene. The chain links TRBV5-1 to TRBJ1-1; D remains ambiguous. V lost 1 base and J lost 5, with 6 bases in between. The CDR3 length is 12 residues. From germline, CDR1 is SGHRS and CDR2 YFSETQ. CDR3 DNA, as far as it was read: TGCGCCAGCAGCTTGACGAGGACTGAA. Translated: CASSLTRTE. The whole CDR3 is CASSLTRTEAFF. The full variable domain, with the rest looked up from reference TRBV5-1 and TRBJ1-1, is KAGVTQTPRYLIKTRGQQVTLSCSPISGHRSVSWYQQTPGQGLQFLFEYFSETQRNKGNFPGRFSGRQFSNSRSEMNVSTLELGDSALYLCASSLTRTEAFFGQGTRLTVV.

As to this clone: The sequenced fragment ends 3 residues before the CDR3 boundary, so the rest is inferred from the germline J gene. This chain links TRBV11-2 with TRBJ2-5; D is uncertain. The CDR3 is 11 amino acids. Germline lookup yields CDR1 SGHAT and CDR2 FQNNGV. Trimming shortened V by 5 bases and J by 3 bases, and 4 bases separated the two germline ends. The CDR3 sequence is CASSQEETQYF. The covered CDR3 bases are TGTGCCAGCAGCCAGGAAGAGACC.

In regard to this clone: The read ends 3 residues early relative to the CDR3; the germline J gene fills the gap. The gene calls are TRBV5-1 and TRBJ2-1; TRBD2 agrees at 7 bases. Germline V CDR1 and CDR2: SGHRS, YFSETQ. The CDR3 loop spans 15 amino acids. V lost 5 bases and J lost 2; bases outside the gene matches: 7. CDR3 DNA (partial): TGCGCCAGCAGTTCGATAGCGGGCACCTACAATGAG. Translating gives CASSSIAGTYNE. The full CDR3 sequence reads CASSSIAGTYNEQFF.

Comment on this clone: The read terminates 3 residues ahead of where the CDR3 ends, so the germline J gene completes it. The J gene is TRBJ2-3, the V gene TRBV12-5, with TRBD2 as a possible D gene (6 bases). V shed 2 bases and J shed 6 bases, with 6 bases lying between them. The CDR3 is 12 amino acids. Germline V gene data show CDR1 as LGHNT and CDR2 as FRNRAP. The CDR3 region is CASGLTSDTQYF. The DNA read from the CDR3 is TGTGCTAGTGGTTTGACTAGCGATACG.

Comment on this clone: The read falls 3 residues short of the CDR3 end, and the missing part is taken from the germline J gene. The rearrangement joins TRBV5-5 to TRBJ1-1, with D unclear. This CDR3 has 13 amino acids. Germline CDR1 and CDR2: SGHKS and YYEKEE (reference sequence). V was pared by 2 bases and J by 2 bases, with 7 bases between. Partial CDR3 DNA: TGTGCCAGCAGCTTTAACAGAAACACTGAA. This translates into CASSFNRNTE. The whole CDR3 is CASSFNRNTEAFF.

On this clone: The read gets to within 3 residues of the CDR3 end, and the germline J gene fills in the rest. The V gene is TRBV2, the J gene TRBJ2-5, with 7 bases matching TRBD1. The CDR3 is 12 residues long. J gave up 3 bases and V 6 bases, and 1 base lay outside the gene matches. The germline V gene encodes CDR1 SNHLY and CDR2 FYNNEI. The covered CDR3 bases are TGTGCCAGCAGGGGGACAGAAGAGACC. Encoded protein: CASRGTEET. The full CDR3 protein reads CASRGTEETQYF.

A remark on this clone: The read finishes 3 residues shy of the CDR3 end, and the germline J gene is used to complete it. This chain joins TRBV28 and TRBJ1-1, with D possibly being TRBD1 (6 bases). This CDR3 is built from 10 residues. CDR1 is MDHEN and CDR2 is SYDVKM in the germline V gene. CDR3 DNA, as far as it was read: TGTGCCAGCAGAGGCAGGGGA. Translation gives CASRGRG. The CDR3 in its entirety is CASRGRGAFF.

About this clone itself: The read gets to within 3 residues of the CDR3 end, and the germline J gene fills in the rest. The V call is TRBV18, the J call TRBJ2-1; D call uncertain. From germline, CDR1 is KGHSH and CDR2 LQKENI. Trimming stripped 0 bases from V and 0 bases from J, with 9 bases between. The CDR3 is 16 residues long. The CDR3 bases that were read are TGTGCCAGCTCACCACCTGGCCCGAGCTCCTACAATGAG. Translation gives CASSPPGPSSYNE. The full CDR3 reads CASSPPGPSSYNEQFF.

In regard to this clone: The CDR3 goes on 3 residues after the read ends, and that part is filled in from the germline J gene. J is TRBJ1-5 and V is TRBV19; no reliable D call. V lost 4 bases and J lost 6, with 13 bases in between. The CDR3 contains 14 residues. CDR1 is LNHDA, CDR2 SQIVND, per germline (reference sequence). The DNA read from the CDR3 is TGTGCCAGTAGTACGACGAGCTCGGGTCAGCCC. This sequence encodes CASSTTSSGQP. In full, the CDR3 reads CASSTTSSGQPQHF.

To note about this clone: The observed sequence ends 3 residues before the CDR3 terminus, with the missing tail filled in from the germline J gene. The rearrangement joins TRBV24-1 to TRBJ2-5; TRBD2 is a possible D gene (5 bases). V dropped 4 bases and J dropped 7 bases, with 18 bases sitting between them. In germline, CDR1 is KGHDR, CDR2 SFDVKD. This CDR3 is built from 15 residues. CDR3 loop: CATSDGPSPAGTQYF. The covered CDR3 bases are TGTGCCACCAGTGACGGACCTAGCCCGGCGGGGACC.